This T cell receptor (beta chain) was profiled in a study of Graves' ophthalmopathy and Graves' hyperthyroidism. Amplified material comprised TCR beta CDR3 regions derived from RNA transcripts. RT-PCR in the first round used HTBI primers; a second-round multiplex PCR followed. TCRdb recomputed calls from the multiplex PCR reads with MiXCR, one row per CDR3 protein. The sample comprises 170,000 or so distinct CDR3 sequences, approximately 40% of which are singletons, and around 5.8% rests with the top ten. As regards this clonotype: Its specificity is unknown.

Excluded: other autoimmune disease, uncontrolled infection, pregnancy or lactation. Symptoms, serum thyroxine and TRAb, thyroid ultrasound, and orbital computed tomography formed the diagnostic basis. The CDR3 is 14 residues long. Looked up from germline, CDR1 is MNHNS and CDR2 is SASEGT. V trimming: 6 bases; J trimming: 1 base; junction bases outside the gene matches: 3. Study-level findings and limits: In blood, most expanded thyroid clonotypes above 0.001 frequency were also detected. Using a 13-signature model, the authors split ophthalmopathy from stable hyperthyroidism, with just under 90% sensitivity and roughly 80% specificity.

Sample: peripheral blood. The clonotype comes from a middle-aged woman with Graves' ophthalmopathy. The chain joins TRBV6-1 to TRBJ1-1, with 9 bases aligning to TRBD1. CDR3 bases: TGTGCCAGCAGGGGGACAGGGAAGAACACTGAAGCTTTCTTT. This translates into CASRGTGKNTEAFF.